This entry lists 23 T cell receptor beta chains sequenced from one sample in a study of siplizumab effects on memory and regulatory T cells. Measured with immunoSEQ multiplex PCR; TCRdb has only the in-frame clones, and not every one. The top ten hold 1.3% of the sample, which has roughly 120,000 clones, 80% to 95% seen once. Sequencing was carried out using CD4+ T cells sorted from blood. The receptor source for this set is a human donor in good health.

This chain connects TRBV5-4 to TRBJ2-5; possibly TRBD2 for D (6 bases). CDR3 length: 14 amino acids. V lost 3 bases to trimming and J lost 1 base, with 10 bases between them. Germline CDR1 reads SGHNT; CDR2 reads YYREEE (reference sequence). DNA of the CDR3: TGTGCCAGCAGCTCGACTAGTCGCCAAGAGACCCAGTACTTC. Translated: CASSSTSRQETQYF.

The chain carries TRBV12-5 and TRBJ2-2; D may be TRBD1 or TRBD2 (5 bases each). V gave up 7 bases and J gave up 4 bases, with 19 bases separating them. This CDR3 spans 16 amino acids. Germline-derived CDR1 and CDR2 are LGHNT and FRNRAP. Written as DNA, the CDR3 is TGTGCTAGTGCCCCCGTGTACGGGGCCGGCACCGGGGAGCTGTTTTTT. Encoded protein: CASAPVYGAGTGELFF.

This chain joins TRBV5-1 and TRBJ1-4, with 7 nucleotides matching TRBD1. The CDR3 contains 16 residues. J was trimmed by 2 bases and V by 4 bases; bases with no gene match: 8. Germline V lookup: CDR1 SGHRS, CDR2 YFSETQ. CDR3 bases: TGCGCCAGCAGCAGAGCCCCGGGACAGACTAATGAAAAACTGTTTTTT. Its translation: CASSRAPGQTNEKLFF. Complete variable domain (other parts from reference TRBV5-1 and TRBJ1-4): KAGVTQTPRYLIKTRGQQVTLSCSPISGHRSVSWYQQTPGQGLQFLFEYFSETQRNKGNFPGRFSGRQFSNSRSEMNVSTLELGDSALYLCASSRAPGQTNEKLFFGSGTQLSVL.

The chain uses TRBV25-1 and TRBJ1-5; D perhaps matches TRBD1 (5 bases). The CDR3 covers 13 residues. Germline CDR1 is MGHDK and CDR2 is SYGVNS. The V end was cut by 7 bases, the J end by 5 bases, with 12 bases between. The CDR3 bases are TGTGCCAGCAAGCCTTGGGGGGATCAGCCCCAGCATTTT. The encoded protein is CASKPWGDQPQHF.

This chain joins TRBV5-1 and TRBJ2-2, with TRBD1 as a possible D gene (7 bases). V lost 1 base, J lost 5 bases, and 12 bases lay in between. Germline V gene sequence: CDR1 SGHRS, CDR2 YFSETQ. There are 15 residues in the CDR3. The CDR3 loop is CASSLRQGGTGELFF. Here the CDR3 DNA reads TGCGCCAGCAGCTTGAGACAGGGAGGTACCGGGGAGCTGTTTTTT.

The gene calls are TRBV5-1 and TRBJ2-1; 7 bases line up with TRBD2. Germline values: CDR1 SGHRS, CDR2 YFSETQ. The CDR3 is 14 amino acids. Losses at the gene ends were 5 bases for V and 0 bases for J; bases not matched to a gene: 2. Here the CDR3 DNA reads TGCGCCAGCAGGGGGGAGGGCTCCTACAATGAGCAGTTCTTC. It specifies CASRGEGSYNEQFF.

This clone was found once. This chain uses TRBV15 with TRBJ2-4, with 9 bases fitting TRBD1. V shed 1 base, J shed 3 bases, and the junction held 4 bases outside the gene matches. Germline values: CDR1 LNHNV, CDR2 YYDKDF (reference sequence). The CDR3 runs to 16 residues. CDR3 nucleotides: TGTGCCACCAGCAGAGGACAGGGGGGGAACAAAAACATTCAGTACTTC. Translation gives CATSRGQGGNKNIQYF.

This clone was observed a single time. The chain recombines TRBV5-6 with TRBJ1-1; D is undetermined. The germline V gene encodes CDR1 SGHDT and CDR2 YYEEEE. Trimming took 1 base from V and 6 from J, leaving 4 bases between them. The CDR3 runs 11 residues. CDR3 sequence reads: CASSLMSEAFF. CDR3 bases: TGTGCCAGCAGCTTGATGTCTGAAGCTTTCTTT.

The chain joins TRBV6-5 to TRBJ2-7, with D hard to call. V gave up 6 bases and J gave up 4 bases, with 13 bases separating them. Per the germline V gene, CDR1 is MNHEY and CDR2 is SVGAGI. The length of the CDR3 is 13 residues. CDR3 sequence reads: CASSPREVYEQYF. The CDR3 coding sequence is TGTGCCAGCAGCCCCCGCGAGGTTTACGAGCAGTACTTC.

V usage is TRBV10-3 and J usage is TRBJ1-1; possible D gene TRBD1, 5 bases. This CDR3 region has 16 residues. The germline gives CDR1 ENHRY, CDR2 SYGVKD. Trimming shortened V by 4 bases and J by 5 bases, and 20 bases separated the two germline ends. Here the CDR3 reads CAISGEYGGTETEAFF. CDR3 coding DNA: TGTGCCATCAGTGGAGAATATGGGGGGACGGAGACTGAAGCTTTCTTT.

The rearrangement uses TRBV7-3 and TRBJ2-5, with TRBD2 matching 7 bases. Trimming took 5 bases from V and 7 from J; bases not matched to a gene: 10. The CDR3 is 14 amino acids. CDR1 and CDR2 from the germline V gene are SGHTA and FQGTGA. CDR3: CASSLGTTPATQYF. The CDR3 bases are TGTGCCAGCAGCCTAGGGACTACCCCCGCGACCCAGTACTTC.

J is TRBJ2-7 and V is TRBV6-5; D is perhaps TRBD1 (6 bases). The CDR3 sequence is 13 residues long. Germline lookup yields CDR1 MNHEY and CDR2 SVGAGI. Trimming cost V 4 bases and J 3 bases, with 10 bases left between them. The CDR3 DNA is TGTGCCAGCAGTTTACAGGGCCTCTACGAGCAGTACTTC. As protein: CASSLQGLYEQYF.

The chain recombines TRBV4-2 with TRBJ1-4; D is undetermined. The germline V and J ends were trimmed by 4 bases and 4 bases, with 16 bases remaining between them. Per the germline V gene, CDR1 is LGHNA and CDR2 is YNFKEQ. The CDR3 runs to 16 residues. For the CDR3, the DNA is TGTGCCAGCAGCCGCACCGGGCAGGCCAGTAATGAAAAACTGTTTTTT. It encodes CASSRTGQASNEKLFF.

The chain joins TRBV29-1 to TRBJ2-6; D unresolved. CDR1 and CDR2 (germline): SQVTM, ANQGSEA. The length of the CDR3 is 16 residues. Trimming took off 4 bases at V and 0 bases at J, with 13 bases between the two ends. The CDR3 DNA is TGCAGCGTTGGGGCCAGTTCCAGCTCTGGGGCCAACGTCCTGACTTTC. Translated, it gives CSVGASSSSGANVLTF.

This rearrangement joins TRBV5-1 to TRBJ1-4; D gene uncertain. The V gene lost 0 bases and the J gene lost 8 bases, with 8 bases spanning the gap. Germline assignment: CDR1 SGHRS and CDR2 YFSETQ. This CDR3 is 13 amino acids long. The CDR3 sequence is CASSLDPGEKLFF. The CDR3 coding sequence is TGCGCCAGCAGCTTGGACCCGGGGGAAAAACTGTTTTTT.

This chain uses TRBV18 with TRBJ1-1; D is undetermined. CDR1 and CDR2 (germline): KGHSH, LQKENI. This CDR3 has 15 amino acids. Deletions cut 5 bases from V and 1 base from J, with 14 bases between. In DNA form, the CDR3 reads TGTGCCAGCTCATCCCACCCCCTACAGAACACTGAAGCTTTCTTT. As protein: CASSSHPLQNTEAFF.

For this clone: Additional DNA sequences in this sample encode the identical CDR3. The gene calls are TRBV5-1 and TRBJ2-2, with a tentative D call TRBD1 (5 bases). V lost 4 bases to trimming and J lost 1 base, with 8 bases between them. This CDR3 contains 14 residues. CDR1 is SGHRS and CDR2 is YFSETQ in the germline V gene. The CDR3 region is CASSPGQNTGELFF. In nucleotides, the CDR3 is TGCGCCAGCAGCCCAGGACAGAACACCGGGGAGCTGTTTTTT.

This clone was seen just once. This sequence joins TRBV7-2 and TRBJ2-1, with TRBD2 as a possible D gene (6 bases). V was cut by 1 base and J by 7 bases, with 8 bases left in between. The length of the CDR3 is 13 residues. Germline V gene data show CDR1 as SGHTA and CDR2 as FQGNSA. The CDR3 nucleotides read TGTGCCAGCAGCTTAGTCCGGGAGAATGAGCAGTTCTTC. This codes for CASSLVRENEQFF.

V gene TRBV30 combines with J gene TRBJ1-3; a possible D gene is TRBD1 (5 bases). The CDR3 runs to 15 residues. CDR1 GTSNPN and CDR2 SVGIG come from the germline V gene (reference sequence). V lost 0 bases to trimming and J lost 3 bases, with 12 bases between them. CDR3: CAWSVGGARGNTIYF. The CDR3 bases are TGTGCCTGGAGTGTCGGAGGGGCCCGTGGAAACACCATATATTTT. Full variable domain (outside the CDR3, taken from reference TRBV30 and TRBJ1-3): SQTIHQWPATLVQPVGSPLSLECTVEGTSNPNLYWYRQAAGRGLQLLFYSVGIGQISSEVPQNLSASRPQDRQFILSSKKLLLSDSGFYLCAWSVGGARGNTIYFGEGSWLTVV.

The gene calls are TRBV5-4 and TRBJ2-7; the D gene is possibly TRBD1 (7 bases). From germline, CDR1 is SGHNT and CDR2 YYREEE (reference sequence). V lost 6 bases and J lost 2, with 18 bases in between. The CDR3 loop spans 15 amino acids. This CDR3 reads CASNLRGAGAYEQYF. DNA of the CDR3: TGTGCCAGCAACCTCAGGGGGGCAGGGGCCTACGAGCAGTACTTC.

V gene TRBV6-5 combines with J gene TRBJ1-2, with D perhaps matching TRBD1 (5 bases). Deletions cut 7 bases from V and 4 bases from J, with 13 bases between. Germline V gene sequence: CDR1 MNHEY, CDR2 SVGAGI. The CDR3 length is 13 residues. The CDR3 region is CASNIGRGYGYTF. The CDR3 DNA follows: TGTGCCAGCAACATAGGGAGGGGCTATGGCTACACCTTC.

This clone was recorded only once. This chain joins TRBV6-5 and TRBJ1-2; 12 bases line up with TRBD1. There are 15 residues in the CDR3. CDR1 and CDR2 from the germline V gene are MNHEY and SVGAGI. Losses at the gene ends were 7 bases for V and 7 bases for J; bases not matched to a gene: 10. The CDR3 region is CASKLSPGQGAGYTF. In DNA, the CDR3 is TGTGCCAGCAAACTAAGTCCGGGACAGGGGGCTGGCTACACCTTC.

This chain links TRBV6-4 with TRBJ2-5; D gene uncertain. Looked up from germline, CDR1 is MRHNA and CDR2 is SNTAGT. The V and J ends lost 6 bases and 12 bases respectively, with 11 bases between them. The CDR3 is made up of 10 amino acids. The CDR3 region is CASRWNEKYF. The DNA for the CDR3 is TGTGCCAGCAGATGGAACGAGAAGTACTTC.